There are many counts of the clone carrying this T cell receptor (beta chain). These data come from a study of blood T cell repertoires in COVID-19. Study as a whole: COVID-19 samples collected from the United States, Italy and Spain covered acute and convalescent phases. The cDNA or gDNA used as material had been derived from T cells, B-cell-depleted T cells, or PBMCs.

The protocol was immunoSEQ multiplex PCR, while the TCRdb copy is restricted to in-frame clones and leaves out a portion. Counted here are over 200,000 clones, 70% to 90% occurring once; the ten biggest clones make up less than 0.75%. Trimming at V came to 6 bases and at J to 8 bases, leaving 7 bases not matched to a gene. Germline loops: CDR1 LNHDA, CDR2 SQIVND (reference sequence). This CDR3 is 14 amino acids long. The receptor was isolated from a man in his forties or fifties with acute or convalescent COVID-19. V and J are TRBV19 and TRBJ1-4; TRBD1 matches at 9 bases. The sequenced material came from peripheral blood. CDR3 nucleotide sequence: TGTGCCAGTAGCTGGACAGGGGATGGCGAAAAACTGTTTTTT. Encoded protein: CASSWTGDGEKLFF. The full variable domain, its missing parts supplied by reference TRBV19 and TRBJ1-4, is DGGITQSPKYLFRKEGQNVTLSCEQNLNHDAMYWYRQDPGQGLRLIYYSQIVNDFQKGDIAEGYSVSREKKESFPLTVTSAQKNPTAFYLCASSWTGDGEKLFFGSGTQLSVL.